This TCR beta chain was captured in a study of Ad26.COV2.S vaccination and SARS-CoV-2 variants. Study-level points and caveats: Post-vaccination spike-specific CD8+ and CD4+ T cell responses reportedly had substantial breadth. Recipients given vaccine exceeded placebo recipients in spike-specific TCR breadth. Estimates derived from TCR breadth and depth analyses may have underestimated total T cell responses.

Germline V CDR1 and CDR2: SGHTA, FQGTGA. The CDR3 is 14 residues long. The ends were cut back, 6 bases at V and 0 bases at J, with 9 bases in the middle. Assay: immunoSEQ multiplex PCR; the TCRdb copy retains only in-frame clones and omits some. The table has about 460,000 clones, roughly nine tenths seen once. Specified treatment: roughly 18 received Ad26.COV2.S at low or high dose, single or two shots; about 5 received placebo; per-sample allocation not given. Sampling took place 63 days after the first vaccine or placebo injection. Boston provided a donor who was an adult aged 18-55 years. Of note for this clone: Its specificity is not known.

This receptor was identified in a person between 18 and 65 years old who received the Ad26.COV2.S COVID-19 vaccine or a placebo. This specimen was peripheral blood, taken in a trial of Ad26.COV2.S vaccine versus placebo. J is TRBJ2-1 and V is TRBV7-3; D may be TRBD2 (6 bases). This CDR3 is CASSPGSSYNEQFF. CDR3 DNA: TGTGCCAGCAGTCCCGGGAGCTCCTACAATGAGCAGTTCTTC.